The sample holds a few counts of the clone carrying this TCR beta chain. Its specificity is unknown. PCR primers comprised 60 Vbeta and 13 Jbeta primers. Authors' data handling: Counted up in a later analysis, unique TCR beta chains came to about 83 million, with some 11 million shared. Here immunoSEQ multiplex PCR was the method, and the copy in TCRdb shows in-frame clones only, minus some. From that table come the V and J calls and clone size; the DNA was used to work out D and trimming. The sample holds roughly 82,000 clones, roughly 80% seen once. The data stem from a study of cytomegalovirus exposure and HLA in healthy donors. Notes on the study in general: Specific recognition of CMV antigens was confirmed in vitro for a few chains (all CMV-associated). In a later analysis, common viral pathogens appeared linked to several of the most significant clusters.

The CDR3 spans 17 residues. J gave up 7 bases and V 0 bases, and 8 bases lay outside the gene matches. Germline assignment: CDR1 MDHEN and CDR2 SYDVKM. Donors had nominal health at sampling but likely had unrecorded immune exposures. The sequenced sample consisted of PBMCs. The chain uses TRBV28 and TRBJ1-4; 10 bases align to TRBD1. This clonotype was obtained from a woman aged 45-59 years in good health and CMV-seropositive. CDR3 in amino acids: CASSLWPTGGLVEKLFF. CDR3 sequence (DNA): TGTGCCAGCAGTTTATGGCCGACAGGGGGCCTGGTTGAAAAACTGTTTTTT.